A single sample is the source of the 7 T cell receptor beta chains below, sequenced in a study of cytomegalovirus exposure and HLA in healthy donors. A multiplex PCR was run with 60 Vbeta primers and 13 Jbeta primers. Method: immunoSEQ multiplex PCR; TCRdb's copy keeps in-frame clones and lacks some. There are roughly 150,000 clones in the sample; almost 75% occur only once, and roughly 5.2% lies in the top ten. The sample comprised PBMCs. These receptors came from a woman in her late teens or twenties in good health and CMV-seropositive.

The CDR3 DNA follows: TGTGCCAGCAGCGTAGGGGGGGGATATGGCTACACCTTC. Protein sequence: CASSVGGGYGYTF. The chain links TRBV9 to TRBJ1-2; tentatively, D is TRBD1 (5 bases). Germline values: CDR1 SGDLS, CDR2 YYNGEE. The CDR3 runs to 13 residues. Trimming pared 0 bases from V and 5 bases from J, leaving 8 bases between.

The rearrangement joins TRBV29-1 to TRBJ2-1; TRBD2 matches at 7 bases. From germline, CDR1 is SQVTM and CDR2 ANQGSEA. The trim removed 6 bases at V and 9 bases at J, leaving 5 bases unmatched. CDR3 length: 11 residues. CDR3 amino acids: CSVKLAFEQFF. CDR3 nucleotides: TGCAGCGTCAAACTAGCGTTTGAGCAGTTCTTC.

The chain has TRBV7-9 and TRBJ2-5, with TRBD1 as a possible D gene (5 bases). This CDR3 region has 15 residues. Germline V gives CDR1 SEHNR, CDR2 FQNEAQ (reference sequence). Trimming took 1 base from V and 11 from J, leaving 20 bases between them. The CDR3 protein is CASSLVGREPYWQYF. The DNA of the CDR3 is TGTGCCAGCAGCTTAGTGGGCAGGGAACCCTACTGGCAGTACTTC.

The CDR3 reads CASSLVSRNSPLHF. CDR3 bases: TGTGCCAGCAGCTTAGTTTCGAGGAATTCACCCCTCCACTTT. The chain employs TRBV7-9 and TRBJ1-6; D is ambiguous. The CDR3 length is 14 residues. The germline V and J ends were trimmed by 1 base and 7 bases, with 8 bases remaining between them. Germline lookup yields CDR1 SEHNR and CDR2 FQNEAQ (reference sequence).

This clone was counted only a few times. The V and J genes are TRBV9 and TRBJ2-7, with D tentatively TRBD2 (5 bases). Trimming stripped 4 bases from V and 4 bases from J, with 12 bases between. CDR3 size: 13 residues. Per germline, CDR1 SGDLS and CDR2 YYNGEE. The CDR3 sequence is CASSFGEQYEQYF. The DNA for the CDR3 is TGTGCCAGCAGCTTCGGGGAACAGTACGAGCAGTACTTC.

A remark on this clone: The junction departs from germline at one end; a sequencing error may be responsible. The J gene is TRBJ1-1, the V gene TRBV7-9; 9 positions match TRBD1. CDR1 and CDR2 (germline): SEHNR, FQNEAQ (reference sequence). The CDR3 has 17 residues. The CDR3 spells CSSSQIDRGKGNTEAFF. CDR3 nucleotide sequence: TGTTCCAGCAGCCAGATAGACAGGGGGAAGGGGAACACTGAAGCTTTCTTT.

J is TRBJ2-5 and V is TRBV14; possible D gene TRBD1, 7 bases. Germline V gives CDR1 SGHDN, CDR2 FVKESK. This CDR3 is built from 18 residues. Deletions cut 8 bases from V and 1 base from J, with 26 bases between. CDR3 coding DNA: TGTGCCAGCCGCGTCCCAATACCCGCAGGGGGGAGCCAAGAGACCCAGTACTTC. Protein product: CASRVPIPAGGSQETQYF.